Many counts were recorded for the clone carrying this T cell receptor (beta chain). Its antigen remains unidentified. The data stem from a study of metastatic and nonmetastatic thyroid tumors. Study-level background: Patients with malignant and benign thyroid disease provided blood and tumor or nodule tissue, whose repertoires were compared.

Notes on the study in general: Malignant thyroid tumors reportedly had TCR beta diversity that was significantly higher than in benign nodules, in blood and tumor.

Thyroid surgery was preceded by no treatment in any patient. TCRdb re-called the PCR reads through MiXCR. The top ten hold roughly 4.2% of the sample, which has about 53,000 clones, 20% to 25% seen once. CDR3 length: 15 amino acids. Trimming stripped 1 base from V and 1 base from J, with 12 bases between. Germline values: CDR1 DFQATT, CDR2 SNEGSKA (reference sequence). V usage is TRBV20-1 and J usage is TRBJ2-3; D may be TRBD2 (6 bases). The clonotype originates from a female donor with papillary thyroid cancer or a benign thyroid nodule (not recorded which). Some clones in this sample may be carry-over from other donors' samples. The sample was blood. CDR3 DNA: TGCAGTGCTAGAGGGAGGGCCCATGGCACAGATACGCAGTATTTT. It yields the protein CSARGRAHGTDTQYF.